Shown below are 14 T cell receptor beta chains from a single sample sequenced in a study of CD8 T cells in ankylosing spondylitis. Study-wide results and limits: Ankylosing spondylitis blood seemed to carry a telltale TCR beta motif made of seven or eight highly homologous variants.

TCRdb ran MiXCR on the 5' RACE reads and lists one entry per CDR3 protein. The profile covers more than 600,000 distinct CDR3 sequences, with 19% appearing a single time and 19% taken by the ten largest. These receptors have no identified antigens. The sample taken for sequencing was blood, either unsorted or a sorted T cell fraction (not recorded which). These receptors were taken from a male donor with ankylosing spondylitis.

CDR3 in DNA: TGCAGCAAACTGGAAGGGACTAGCGGCGTAGGCACGCAGTATTTT. Translated, it gives CSKLEGTSGVGTQYF. This chain connects TRBV29-1 to TRBJ2-3, with 11 bases that match TRBD2. There are 15 residues in the CDR3. Germline CDR1 SQVTM, CDR2 ANQGSEA. V gave up 8 bases and J gave up 9 bases; unmatched junction bases: 16.

The table lists this clonotype with a few counts. The V gene is TRBV12-3 or TRBV12-4, the J gene TRBJ2-2; D gene unclear. The CDR3 loop spans 15 amino acids. The V gene lost 1 base and the J gene lost 1 base, with 7 bases spanning the gap. Here the CDR3 reads CASSLGPRNTGELFF. The CDR3 DNA sequence: TGTGCCAGCAGTTTAGGTCCCCGGAACACCGGGGAGCTGTTTTTT.

This clonotype was seen more than once but under ten times. This chain uses TRBV9 with TRBJ2-3; D remains unclear. The germline V and J ends were trimmed by 1 base and 2 bases, with 5 bases remaining between them. Germline-derived CDR1 and CDR2 are SGDLS and YYNGEE. This CDR3 has 13 residues. The CDR3 sequence is CASSVSNTDTQYF. The DNA of the CDR3 is TGTGCCAGCAGCGTATCGAACACAGATACGCAGTATTTT.

This clonotype was observed a handful of times. This chain connects TRBV11-1 to TRBJ2-1; D might be TRBD1 or TRBD2, each matching 5 bases. CDR1 is SGHAT, CDR2 FQDESV, per germline (reference sequence). With 5 bases removed from V and 5 bases from J, the gap between germline ends came to 13 bases. The CDR3 loop spans 14 amino acids. CDR3 in DNA: TGTGCCAGCAGCCCAAGGGACCTAAACAATGAGCAGTTCTTC. Its protein is CASSPRDLNNEQFF.

This clonotype was seen a few times. The chain is built from TRBV3-1 and TRBJ2-1; TRBD2 aligns across 8 bases. Germline V gene data show CDR1 as LGHDT and CDR2 as YNNKEL (reference sequence). The CDR3 sequence is 14 residues long. V shed 6 bases and J 7 bases; nucleotides not matched to a gene: 8. This CDR3 is CASRGGLVGNEQFF. CDR3 nucleotides: TGTGCCAGCAGGGGGGGACTAGTCGGGAATGAGCAGTTCTTC.

This clonotype showed up many times. The rearrangement joins TRBV10-3 to TRBJ2-1; 11 bases are a match to TRBD2. This CDR3 spans 18 amino acids. In germline, CDR1 is ENHRY, CDR2 SYGVKD. The V gene end was trimmed by 3 bases and the J gene end by 4 bases; junction bases not matched to a gene: 11. DNA of the CDR3: TGTGCCATCAGTGACCCGGACCCGGGACTAGCGGTATACAATGAGCAGTTCTTC. Its translation: CAISDPDPGLAVYNEQFF.

This chain connects TRBV7-9 to TRBJ1-2; D might be TRBD1 (5 bases). V lost 2 bases, J lost 6 bases, and 13 bases lay in between. The CDR3 runs to 14 residues. Per the germline V gene, CDR1 is SEHNR and CDR2 is FQNEAQ (reference sequence). CDR3 region: CASSLYQGSDGYTF. CDR3 DNA sequence: TGTGCCAGCAGCTTATATCAGGGATCGGATGGCTACACCTTC.

The V call is TRBV5-1, the J call TRBJ1-1; 7 bases fit TRBD1. Germline CDR1 is SGHRS and CDR2 is YFSETQ. The CDR3 runs 20 residues. Germline trimming cut 1 base from V and 1 base from J; bases unmatched to any gene: 19. The DNA of the CDR3 is TGCGCCAGCAGCTTGTCCGGTCCCGGGACAGAGTTTTTTCCGAACACTGAAGCTTTCTTT. It translates to CASSLSGPGTEFFPNTEAFF.

This clonotype was observed a handful of times. The genes are TRBV5-1 and TRBJ1-1, with D hard to call. This CDR3 contains 17 residues. Germline-derived CDR1 and CDR2 are SGHRS and YFSETQ. The V gene lost 0 bases and the J gene lost 2 bases, with 17 bases spanning the gap. The CDR3, as DNA: TGCGCCAGCAGCTTGGGGTGGCGTGGGCTTCCCAACACTGAAGCTTTCTTT. It yields the protein CASSLGWRGLPNTEAFF.

The V gene is TRBV25-1, the J gene TRBJ1-4; tentative D call: TRBD1 (5 bases). Germline CDR1 and CDR2: MGHDK and SYGVNS. CDR3 length equals 15 residues. V was shortened by 0 bases and J by 6 bases, with 11 bases between the two germline ends. The DNA of the CDR3 is TGTGCCAGCAGTGAATATCGAGGGGTAGATGAAAAACTGTTTTTT. The encoded protein is CASSEYRGVDEKLFF.

CDR3 in amino acids: CASSLRGQDFYGYTF. The CDR3 DNA is TGTGCCAGCAGCTTGAGGGGGCAGGATTTCTATGGCTACACCTTC. The rearrangement joins TRBV11-2 to TRBJ1-2, with TRBD1 identical over 7 bases. Germline assignment: CDR1 SGHAT and CDR2 FQNNGV. The CDR3 length is 15 residues. V lost 3 bases to trimming and J lost 4 bases; unmatched junction nucleotides: 8.

This clonotype has a handful of counts. The chain uses TRBV7-9 and TRBJ2-1; D is unresolved. Trimming left V 1 base short and J 7 bases short, with 17 bases between. The germline V gene encodes CDR1 SEHNR and CDR2 FQNEAQ (reference sequence). The CDR3 totals 16 residues. Here the CDR3 reads CASSLEVVRVENEQFF. CDR3 in DNA: TGTGCCAGCAGCTTAGAAGTCGTAAGAGTCGAGAATGAGCAGTTCTTC.

In its sample, this clonotype was seen a few times. The V call is TRBV12-3 or TRBV12-4, the J call TRBJ1-2; the match to TRBD1 covers 12 bases. The length of the CDR3 is 16 residues. V shed 5 bases and J 8 bases; nucleotides not matched to a gene: 12. This CDR3 is CASSRDRGQVFGGYTF. DNA for the CDR3: TGTGCCAGCAGTCGGGACAGGGGGCAAGTGTTCGGAGGCTACACCTTC.

This chain joins TRBV20-1 and TRBJ2-7, with 12 bases identical to TRBD2. Germline assignment: CDR1 DFQATT and CDR2 SNEGSKA (reference sequence). The CDR3 has 15 residues. V trimming: 8 bases; J trimming: 5 bases; junction bases outside the gene matches: 13. CDR3 sequence: CSSVRASGRVDEQYF. CDR3 bases: TGCAGTTCAGTTCGGGCTAGCGGGAGGGTAGACGAGCAGTACTTC.